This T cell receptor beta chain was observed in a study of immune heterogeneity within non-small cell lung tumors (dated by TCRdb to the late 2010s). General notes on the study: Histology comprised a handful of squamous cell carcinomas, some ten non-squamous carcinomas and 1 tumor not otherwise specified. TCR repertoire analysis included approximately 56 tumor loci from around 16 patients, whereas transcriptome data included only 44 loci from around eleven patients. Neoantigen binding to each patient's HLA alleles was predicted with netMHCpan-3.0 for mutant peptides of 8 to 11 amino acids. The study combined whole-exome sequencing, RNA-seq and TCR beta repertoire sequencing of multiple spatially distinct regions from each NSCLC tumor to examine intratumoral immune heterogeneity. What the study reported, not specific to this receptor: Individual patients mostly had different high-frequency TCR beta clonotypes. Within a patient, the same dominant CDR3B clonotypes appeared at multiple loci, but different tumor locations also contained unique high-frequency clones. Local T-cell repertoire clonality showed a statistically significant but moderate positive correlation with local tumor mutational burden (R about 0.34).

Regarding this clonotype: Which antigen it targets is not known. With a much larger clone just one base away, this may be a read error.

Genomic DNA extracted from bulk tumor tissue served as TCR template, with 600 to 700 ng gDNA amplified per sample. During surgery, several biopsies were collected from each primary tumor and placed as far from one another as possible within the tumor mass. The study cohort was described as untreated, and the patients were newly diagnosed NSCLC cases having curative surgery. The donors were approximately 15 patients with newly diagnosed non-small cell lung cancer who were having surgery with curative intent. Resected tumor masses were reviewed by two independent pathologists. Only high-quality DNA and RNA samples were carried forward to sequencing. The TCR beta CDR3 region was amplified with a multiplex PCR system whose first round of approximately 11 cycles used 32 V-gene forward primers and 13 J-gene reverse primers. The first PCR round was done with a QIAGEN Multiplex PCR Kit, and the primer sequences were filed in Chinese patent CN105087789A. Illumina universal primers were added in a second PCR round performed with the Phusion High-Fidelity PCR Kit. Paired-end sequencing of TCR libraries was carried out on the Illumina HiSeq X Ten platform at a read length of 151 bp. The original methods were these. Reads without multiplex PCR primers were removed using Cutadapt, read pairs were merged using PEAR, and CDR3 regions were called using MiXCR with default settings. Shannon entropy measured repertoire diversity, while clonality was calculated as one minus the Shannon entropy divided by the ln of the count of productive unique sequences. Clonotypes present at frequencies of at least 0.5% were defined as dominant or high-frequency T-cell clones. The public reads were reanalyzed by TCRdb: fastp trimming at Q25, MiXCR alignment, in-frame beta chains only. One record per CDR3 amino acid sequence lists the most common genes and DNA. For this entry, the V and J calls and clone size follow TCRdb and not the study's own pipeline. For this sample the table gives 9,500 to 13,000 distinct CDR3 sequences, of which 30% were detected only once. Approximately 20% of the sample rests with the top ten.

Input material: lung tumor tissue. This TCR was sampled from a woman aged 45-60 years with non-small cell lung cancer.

The CDR3 in this case is CASPDRANYGYTF. The DNA reads TGTGCCAGCCCCGACAGGGCCAACTATGGCTACACCTTC. The chain is assembled from TRBV30 and TRBJ1-2, with 7 bases in between that match TRBD1. The CDR3, from cysteine to phenylalanine, totals 13 residues. Solely the CDR3 DNA is kept, with 39 bases framed from the first base. Per the germline V gene (reference sequence), GTSNPN is the CDR1 and SVGIG is the CDR2. Germline trimming: 8 bases from V, 2 bases from J; junction bases outside gene matches: 8.